These 26 T cell receptor beta chains share one sample of origin, sequenced in a study of monozygotic twins with inflammatory bowel disease. TCRdb reprocessed the 5' RACE reads and keeps a single row for each CDR3 protein, giving no DNA. In total, the table holds about 160,000 distinct CDR3 sequences. The sequencing sample was made of blood. The receptors here all came from a human donor with ulcerative colitis or Crohn's disease, or a healthy co-twin of an affected twin (not recorded which).

This chain links TRBV5-1 with TRBJ2-6; the TRBD2 assignment by TCRdb is unverifiable without DNA. There are 19 residues in the CDR3. Germline-derived CDR1 and CDR2 are SGHRS and YFSETQ. This CDR3 reads CASSLHREGPRSGANVLTF.

This chain uses TRBV9 with TRBJ2-3; TCRdb designates TRBD2, a call that cannot be tested without DNA. The length of the CDR3 is 17 residues. CDR1 and CDR2 (germline): SGDLS, YYNGEE. The CDR3 sequence is CASSARPVAGGTDTQYF.

The chain combines TRBV5-6 with TRBJ2-2. The CDR3 covers 13 residues. Germline CDR1 reads SGHDT; CDR2 reads YYEEEE. The CDR3 loop is CASSLGRYGELFF. Using reference TRBV5-6 and TRBJ2-2 for the parts outside the CDR3, the full variable domain is DAGVTQSPTHLIKTRGQQVTLRCSPKSGHDTVSWYQQALGQGPQFIFQYYEEEERQRGNFPDRFSGHQFPNYSSELNVNALLLGDSALYLCASSLGRYGELFFGEGSRLTVL.

The rearrangement joins TRBV6-1 to TRBJ2-1; TCRdb gives TRBD1 as the D gene, but with no DNA this cannot be confirmed. The CDR3 runs to 15 residues. In germline, CDR1 is MNHNS, CDR2 SASEGT. CDR3 amino acids: CASSTGQGKTREQFF.

This sequence joins TRBV28 and TRBJ1-2; the TCRdb D gene call, TRBD1, has no DNA to confirm it. Germline V lookup: CDR1 MDHEN, CDR2 SYDVKM. The CDR3 has 19 amino acids. CDR3 sequence: CASSLTAPGGIGKFGGYTF.

V gene TRBV7-9 combines with J gene TRBJ1-1. Germline V gene data show CDR1 as SEHNR and CDR2 as FQNEAQ (reference sequence). This CDR3 contains 15 residues. The CDR3 sequence is CASSPPGGGRTEAFF.

CDR3 sequence reads: CASNRGASGSKDPFF. V gene TRBV27 combines with J gene TRBJ2-1; TCRdb selects TRBD1, and the lack of DNA leaves this call unchecked. Germline lookup yields CDR1 MNHEY and CDR2 SMNVEV (reference sequence). The CDR3 is 15 residues long.

The V and J genes are TRBV7-2 and TRBJ1-2; TCRdb lists TRBD1, though no DNA is available to test this call. The CDR3 spans 14 residues. Germline CDR1 reads SGHTA; CDR2 reads FQGNSA. The chain's CDR3 is CASSLGQTGDGYTF.

The rearrangement uses TRBV6-1 and TRBJ2-1; TCRdb's D call of TRBD1 is untestable without DNA. The CDR3 spans 16 residues. CDR1 and CDR2 (germline): MNHNS, SASEGT. The CDR3 sequence: CASSPYGSGGEYEQFF.

The chain joins TRBV12-3 or TRBV12-4 to TRBJ2-5. CDR3 length: 13 residues. The CDR3 loop reads CASSLLSLETQYF.

The gene calls are TRBV20-1 and TRBJ1-1. CDR3 length: 15 residues. From germline, CDR1 is DFQATT and CDR2 SNEGSKA (reference sequence). The CDR3 region is CSAHSREGRDTEAFF.

The chain carries TRBV18 and TRBJ1-2; absent DNA, TCRdb's TRBD1 call cannot be checked. The CDR3 sequence is 15 residues long. The germline CDR1 and CDR2 sequences are KGHSH and LQKENI. CDR3 residues: CASSRSDRGRDGYTF.

The chain recombines TRBV2 with TRBJ2-4. Germline CDR1 SNHLY, CDR2 FYNNEI. The CDR3 loop spans 15 amino acids. The CDR3 spells CASSGAGLAKNMQYF.

The chain joins TRBV5-1 to TRBJ2-3; TCRdb outputs TRBD1, but without DNA this stays unchecked. CDR3 length equals 14 residues. Per the germline V gene, CDR1 is SGHRS and CDR2 is YFSETQ. The CDR3 loop is CASSLAGAADTQYF. Based on the CDR3 plus reference TRBV5-1 and TRBJ2-3, the full variable domain is KAGVTQTPRYLIKTRGQQVTLSCSPISGHRSVSWYQQTPGQGLQFLFEYFSETQRNKGNFPGRFSGRQFSNSRSEMNVSTLELGDSALYLCASSLAGAADTQYFGPGTRLTVL.

The chain uses TRBV11-2 and TRBJ2-3. CDR1 is SGHAT and CDR2 is FQNNGV in the germline V gene. This CDR3 has 11 residues. CDR3 protein: CASQTGDTQYF.

This sequence joins TRBV7-2 and TRBJ2-5; without DNA, the TCRdb call of TRBD1 cannot be checked. This CDR3 has 15 amino acids. From germline, CDR1 is SGHTA and CDR2 FQGNSA. CDR3 amino acids: CASRGGTGRDETQYF.

CDR3: CSARDPGTGGSYEQYF. The chain joins TRBV20-1 to TRBJ2-7; absent DNA, TCRdb's TRBD1 call cannot be checked. Germline V gives CDR1 DFQATT, CDR2 SNEGSKA (reference sequence). There are 16 residues in the CDR3.

Here the CDR3 reads CASSLWLGLAGVEQYF. The chain joins TRBV12-3 or TRBV12-4 to TRBJ2-7; the D call from TCRdb, TRBD2, cannot be confirmed without DNA. The CDR3 runs 16 residues.

This chain links TRBV19 with TRBJ1-1. Germline-derived CDR1 and CDR2 are LNHDA and SQIVND (reference sequence). CDR3 size: 15 residues. The CDR3 loop reads CATRRGSGVNTEAFF.

This rearrangement joins TRBV11-2 to TRBJ2-3; lacking DNA, the TRBD1 call made by TCRdb goes unchecked. Germline-derived CDR1 and CDR2 are SGHAT and FQNNGV. This CDR3 has 16 amino acids. Here the CDR3 reads CASSSARDQGGDTQYF.

The rearrangement joins TRBV5-1 to TRBJ1-2. The CDR3 is 12 residues long. Germline V gene data show CDR1 as SGHRS and CDR2 as YFSETQ. This CDR3 is CASSLDTYGYTF.

V gene TRBV20-1 combines with J gene TRBJ1-1; TCRdb indicates TRBD1, and absent DNA this call remains unverified. Germline V gene data show CDR1 as DFQATT and CDR2 as SNEGSKA (reference sequence). The CDR3 runs to 13 residues. This CDR3 reads CSARLQSGVEAFF.

The chain joins TRBV7-8 to TRBJ1-1; checking the TCRdb D call of TRBD1 is not possible without DNA. The CDR3 totals 15 residues. Germline assignment: CDR1 SGHVS and CDR2 FQNEAQ. The CDR3 spells CASSSWTGSGTEAFF.

The CDR3 loop reads CASSPPGLGEETQYF. The chain recombines TRBV11-1 with TRBJ2-5; no DNA is available, so the TRBD1 call from TCRdb remains unchecked. From germline, CDR1 is SGHAT and CDR2 FQDESV (reference sequence). The CDR3 length is 15 residues.

The rearrangement uses TRBV20-1 and TRBJ1-1. The CDR3 extends over 13 amino acids. Germline V CDR1 and CDR2: DFQATT, SNEGSKA (reference sequence). The CDR3 spells CSARMAGRSEAFF.

The genes are TRBV19 and TRBJ2-2; the D call from TCRdb, TRBD1, cannot be confirmed without DNA. The CDR3 is 13 amino acids. Looked up from germline, CDR1 is LNHDA and CDR2 is SQIVND (reference sequence). CDR3 amino acids: CASSIQGSGELFF.